These T cell receptor beta chains were read from a single sample in a study of T cell responses to AZD1222 COVID-19 vaccine. Here immunoSEQ multiplex PCR was the method, and the copy in TCRdb shows in-frame clones only, minus some. The sample includes over 150,000 clones, roughly nine tenths of them seen just once. Sequenced here: peripheral blood, sampled on day 0 of AZD1222 vaccination. These receptor sequences come from an adult in good health. Both conserved end residues are part of each CDR3. Fields, in order: J gene, D gene, clone size, V gene, CDR3 DNA, CDR3 protein. The D gene is left open where the match is weak. Clone sizes are given selectively: once, few, many, or a class where the clone is expanded.

J: TRBJ2-1; D: TRBD1; size: .; V: TRBV11-3; DNA: TGTGCCAGCAGTCACAGGGGGGATGAGCAGTTCTTC; CDR3: CASSHRGDEQFF
J: TRBJ1-1; D: TRBD1; size: .; V: TRBV9; DNA: TGTGCCAGCAGCCCCGCAGGGGGTGAAGCTTTCTTT; CDR3: CASSPAGGEAFF
J: TRBJ1-1; D: .; size: .; V: TRBV7-6; DNA: TGTGCCAGCAGCTTAGGGACAGTGAACACTGAAGCTTTCTTT; CDR3: CASSLGTVNTEAFF
J: TRBJ1-1; D: .; size: few; V: TRBV5-8; DNA: TGTGCCAGCAGCTTTTCCCTGAACACTGAAGCTTTCTTT; CDR3: CASSFSLNTEAFF
J: TRBJ2-7; D: TRBD1; size: .; V: TRBV9; DNA: TGTGCCAGCAGCCTCGGGACAGGGGTCTCTGGCGAGCAGTACTTC; CDR3: CASSLGTGVSGEQYF
J: TRBJ2-2; D: TRBD1; size: .; V: TRBV19; DNA: TGTGCCAGCAACAGGGGTGCCCTTACCACCGGGGAGCTGTTTTTT; CDR3: CASNRGALTTGELFF
J: TRBJ1-2; D: .; size: .; V: TRBV5-8; DNA: TGTGCCAGCAGCTTGGGAGGGGGAACTCCTGGCTACACCTTC; CDR3: CASSLGGGTPGYTF
J: TRBJ2-2; D: .; size: .; V: TRBV19; DNA: TGTGCCACCGCCGGCCCCGCGAACACCGGGGAGCTGTTTTTT; CDR3: CATAGPANTGELFF
J: TRBJ2-5; D: .; size: once; V: TRBV5-5; DNA: TGTGCCAGCGCCGGCCGAGGGGGACGGGCCCAAGAGACCCAGTACTTC; CDR3: CASAGRGGRAQETQYF
J: TRBJ2-7; D: .; size: .; V: TRBV6-5; DNA: TGTGCCAGCAGTTACTCGAATGCGCACGAGCAGTACTTC; CDR3: CASSYSNAHEQYF
J: TRBJ2-2; D: TRBD2; size: .; V: TRBV2; DNA: TGTGCCAGCAGTAGGGCCGGGACTAGCGTAGCGAACACCGGGGAGCTGTTTTTT; CDR3: CASSRAGTSVANTGELFF
J: TRBJ1-2; D: TRBD1; size: .; V: TRBV19; DNA: TGTGCCAGTAGTTTGCAGGGGGTCGGTAACTATGGCTACACCTTC; CDR3: CASSLQGVGNYGYTF
J: TRBJ1-1; D: .; size: .; V: TRBV5-1; DNA: TGCGCCAGCAGCTTGGATTCCGCGAACACTGAAGCTTTCTTT; CDR3: CASSLDSANTEAFF
J: TRBJ1-2; D: .; size: .; V: TRBV20-1; DNA: TGCAGTGCTAGTTCACCTAACTATGGCTACACCTTC; CDR3: CSASSPNYGYTF
J: TRBJ1-5; D: .; size: .; V: TRBV18; DNA: TGTGCCAGCTCCCTTCTCCGCGTTAATCAGCCCCAGCATTTT; CDR3: CASSLLRVNQPQHF
J: TRBJ2-3; D: TRBD1; size: once; V: TRBV30; DNA: TGTGCCACGGACAGGGGATCCACAGATACGCAGTATTTT; CDR3: CATDRGSTDTQYF
J: TRBJ2-7; D: .; size: .; V: TRBV6-5; DNA: TGTGCCAGCAGCTATTCGCCCTACGAGCAGTACTTC; CDR3: CASSYSPYEQYF
J: TRBJ1-1; D: .; size: few; V: TRBV24-1; DNA: TGTGCCACCAGTGATACAGCAAACACTGAAGCTTTCTTT; CDR3: CATSDTANTEAFF
J: TRBJ1-5; D: .; size: .; V: TRBV18; DNA: TGTGCCAGCTCACCATCTCAGGGAGGAGATCAGCCCCAGCATTTT; CDR3: CASSPSQGGDQPQHF
J: TRBJ1-4; D: .; size: .; V: TRBV19; DNA: TGTGCCAGTAGTATACGAAGGGCAACTAATGAAAAACTGTTTTTT; CDR3: CASSIRRATNEKLFF
J: TRBJ1-2; D: .; size: .; V: TRBV19; DNA: TGTGCCAGTAGTACCCCTTCGGGGGGAAGGAACTATGGCTACACCTTC; CDR3: CASSTPSGGRNYGYTF
J: TRBJ1-2; D: .; size: once; V: TRBV5-1; DNA: TGCGCCAGCAGCTTGGAGGGTGACTATGGCTACACCTTC; CDR3: CASSLEGDYGYTF
J: TRBJ2-3; D: TRBD2; size: .; V: TRBV28; DNA: TGTGCCAGCAGTTTACGGGGGGTCCGCACAGATACGCAGTATTTT; CDR3: CASSLRGVRTDTQYF
J: TRBJ1-3; D: .; size: .; V: TRBV10-3; DNA: TGTGCCATGGCTGGGTCTGGAAACACCATATATTTT; CDR3: CAMAGSGNTIYF
J: TRBJ1-1; D: .; size: .; V: TRBV12-3/TRBV12-4; DNA: TGTGCCAGCAGTTTAAGGACTGAAGCTTTCTTT; CDR3: CASSLRTEAFF
J: TRBJ1-2; D: TRBD1; size: .; V: TRBV27; DNA: TGTGCCACAACAGGGGATTCAGGCTATGGCTACACCTTC; CDR3: CATTGDSGYGYTF
J: TRBJ2-2; D: TRBD2; size: .; V: TRBV30; DNA: TGTGCCTGGAATGGGGAGGGTCACGGGGAGCTGTTTTTT; CDR3: CAWNGEGHGELFF
J: TRBJ2-3; D: .; size: .; V: TRBV12-3/TRBV12-4; DNA: TGTGCCAGCAGTGGGGGCACAGATACGCAGTATTTT; CDR3: CASSGGTDTQYF
J: TRBJ1-5; D: .; size: .; V: TRBV27; DNA: TGTGCCAGCAGTCGGTGGAGCAATCAGCCCCAGCATTTT; CDR3: CASSRWSNQPQHF
J: TRBJ1-1; D: .; size: .; V: TRBV3-1/TRBV3-2; DNA: TGTGCCAGCCACCCGATCGGGTCGGGCACTGAAGCTTTCTTT; CDR3: CASHPIGSGTEAFF
J: TRBJ2-7; D: TRBD2; size: .; V: TRBV9; DNA: TGTGCCAGCAGCGTAGATGTAGAACTAGCGGGGGAGCAGTACTTC; CDR3: CASSVDVELAGEQYF
J: TRBJ2-3; D: .; size: .; V: TRBV7-3; DNA: TGTGCCAGCAGCTCAAAAACGGCAGATACGCAGTATTTT; CDR3: CASSSKTADTQYF
J: TRBJ2-2; D: .; size: .; V: TRBV9; DNA: TGTGCCAGCAGCGAGACAACCGGGGAGCTGTTTTTT; CDR3: CASSETTGELFF
J: TRBJ1-6; D: TRBD1; size: .; V: TRBV11-2; DNA: TGTGCCAGCAGCTTAGGAACAGGGGGCTCACCCCTCCACTTT; CDR3: CASSLGTGGSPLHF
J: TRBJ2-1; D: .; size: .; V: TRBV7-6; DNA: TGTGCCAGCAGCTCGGGTGGGAATGAGCAGTTCTTC; CDR3: CASSSGGNEQFF
J: TRBJ2-1; D: .; size: .; V: TRBV19; DNA: TGTGCCAGTAGTATGGGGGGGGCCAATGAGCAGTTCTTC; CDR3: CASSMGGANEQFF
J: TRBJ2-7; D: TRBD2; size: .; V: TRBV19; DNA: TGTGCCAGTAGTCCCTCGCGCGGGGGGCATACGATTAGTTACTTC; CDR3: CASSPSRGGHTISYF
J: TRBJ1-1; D: .; size: .; V: TRBV30; DNA: TGTGCCTGGAGTATTATTGGCAACTCACCCCCTGAAGCTTTCTTT; CDR3: CAWSIIGNSPPEAFF
J: TRBJ2-4; D: TRBD2; size: .; V: TRBV6-5; DNA: TGTGCCAGCCGTCCCGGGACTAGGAAAAACATTCAGTACTTC; CDR3: CASRPGTRKNIQYF
J: TRBJ2-7; D: .; size: .; V: TRBV19; DNA: TGTGCCAGTAGTATAGCCAACCCGTACGAGCAGTACTTC; CDR3: CASSIANPYEQYF
J: TRBJ1-1; D: .; size: few; V: TRBV13; DNA: TGTGCCAGCAGCTTAGACGGTAGAGAAGCTTTCTTT; CDR3: CASSLDGREAFF
J: TRBJ1-2; D: .; size: .; V: TRBV19; DNA: TGTGCCAGTAGACCCCCGGACAGTCGGTTCCATGGCTACACCTTC; CDR3: CASRPPDSRFHGYTF
J: TRBJ2-7; D: .; size: once; V: TRBV9; DNA: TGTGCCAGCAGCGTAATAGACAGTTCCTACGAGCAGTACTTC; CDR3: CASSVIDSSYEQYF
J: TRBJ1-4; D: .; size: .; V: TRBV6-5; DNA: TGTGCCAGCAGTCCTCGGAGGACTAATGAAAAACTGTTTTTT; CDR3: CASSPRRTNEKLFF
J: TRBJ1-4; D: .; size: .; V: TRBV30; DNA: TGTGCCTGGAGTTTCGACCAAACGTCGAATGAAAAACTGTTTTTT; CDR3: CAWSFDQTSNEKLFF
J: TRBJ1-1; D: TRBD1; size: .; V: TRBV7-9; DNA: TGTGCCAGCAGCTTAGCGGACAGGGTCCTCACTGAAGCTTTCTTT; CDR3: CASSLADRVLTEAFF
J: TRBJ2-5; D: .; size: .; V: TRBV20-1; DNA: TGCAACACAGGACCCGGGGAGACCCAGTACTTC; CDR3: CNTGPGETQYF
J: TRBJ2-5; D: TRBD1; size: .; V: TRBV30; DNA: TGTGCCTGGAGGCGGACAGGGGAAGAGACCCAGTACTTC; CDR3: CAWRRTGEETQYF
J: TRBJ1-2; D: .; size: .; V: TRBV5-6; DNA: TGTGCCAGCAGCATTAGCGACTATGGCTACACCTTC; CDR3: CASSISDYGYTF
J: TRBJ2-7; D: .; size: .; V: TRBV4-1; DNA: TGCGCCAGCAGCCAACCGGGGGTGGGGTCGAGCTACGAGCAGTACTTC; CDR3: CASSQPGVGSSYEQYF
J: TRBJ1-4; D: .; size: .; V: TRBV11-2; DNA: TGTGCCAGCAGCTTGGACGGGGCAGAAAAACTGTTTTTT; CDR3: CASSLDGAEKLFF